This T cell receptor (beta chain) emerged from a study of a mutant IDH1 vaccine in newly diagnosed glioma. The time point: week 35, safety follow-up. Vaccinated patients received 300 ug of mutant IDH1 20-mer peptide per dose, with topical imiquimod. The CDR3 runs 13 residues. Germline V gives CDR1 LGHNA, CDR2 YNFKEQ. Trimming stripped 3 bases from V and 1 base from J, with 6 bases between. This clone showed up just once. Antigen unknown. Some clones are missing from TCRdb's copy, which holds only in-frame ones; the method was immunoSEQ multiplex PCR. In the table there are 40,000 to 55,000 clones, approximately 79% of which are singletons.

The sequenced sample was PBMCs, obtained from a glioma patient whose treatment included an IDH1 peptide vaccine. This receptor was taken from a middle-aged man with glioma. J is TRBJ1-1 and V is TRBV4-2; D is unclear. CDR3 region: CASSQTRNTEAFF. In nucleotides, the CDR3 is TGTGCCAGCAGCCAGACAAGGAACACTGAAGCTTTCTTT.